What follows describes a single T cell receptor (beta chain). The antigen remains unidentified. TCRdb re-called the 5' RACE reads, yielding one record per CDR3 amino acid sequence without DNA. Its table records over 350,000 distinct CDR3 sequences. The germline V gene encodes CDR1 SEHNR and CDR2 FQNEAQ (reference sequence). This CDR3 contains 16 residues. The sample originates from a study of T cells expressing NK-cell markers. Study outcomes and limitations: Expanded NKG2C+ T cell clones had unclear HCMV specificity.

Sequencing input: blood T cells: a sorted CD56 or NKG2C T cell subset, CD4+ or CD8+ T cells, or bulk PBMC T cells (not recorded which). The sequence came from a woman in her forties or fifties in good health. The rearrangement links TRBV7-9 to TRBJ2-3; without DNA, the TCRdb call of TRBD2 cannot be checked. The CDR3 is CASSPTGGPSTDTQYF.